This TCR beta chain was recorded in a study of breast tumors, draining lymph nodes, adjacent tissues. General study points: Tumor repertoires ranked between lymph nodes and nontumor tissue in diversity, with V and J gene preferences.

Ten or more counts support this clonotype. The antigen is undetermined. Trimming shortened V by 4 bases and J by 7 bases, and 20 bases separated the two germline ends. The CDR3 contains 16 residues. The germline CDR1 and CDR2 sequences are SGHKS and YYEKEE (reference sequence). TCRdb fed the multiplex PCR reads into MiXCR, producing one record per CDR3 protein. This table holds around 140,000 distinct CDR3 sequences, approximately 32% found once. Breast cancer patients provided tissue from their axillary draining lymph nodes. This TCR was recovered from a female donor with breast cancer. Some clones in this sample may be carry-over from other donors' samples. V and J are TRBV5-5 and TRBJ1-4; D remains ambiguous. The sample taken for sequencing was axillary lymph node tissue. The CDR3 region has the DNA TGTGCCAGCAGCCGTACCAACCGACCGGCCGGTGAAAAACTGTTTTTT. Encoded protein: CASSRTNRPAGEKLFF.